These T cell receptor beta chains were read from a single sample in a study of technical replicates of blood from a few donors. TCRdb's table, derived via immunoSEQ multiplex PCR, lists solely in-frame clones and lacks some. The sample carries around 80,000 clones, 95% to 99% recorded once. Sequenced: T cells isolated from PBMCs. These receptors were collected from a human donor in good health. Each CDR3 is given with its conserved first and last residue. A D gene is named only where the DNA matches it firmly. Clone size appears in some rows only: once, few, many, or a class for an expanded clone.

CDR3 length	J gene	clone size	D gene	V gene	CDR3 protein	CDR3 DNA
14	TRBJ1-2	once	TRBD1	TRBV5-1	CASSLEGQSQGYTF	TGCGCCAGCAGCTTGGAGGGACAGAGTCAAGGCTACACCTTC
15	TRBJ2-6	-	-	TRBV6-1	CASRDEAPGANVLTF	TGTGCCAGCAGAGACGAGGCCCCTGGGGCCAACGTCCTGACTTTC
15	TRBJ2-7	-	TRBD1	TRBV19	CASSPGQGGTYEQYF	TGTGCCAGTAGCCCGGGACAGGGGGGTACCTACGAGCAGTACTTC
19	TRBJ2-1	-	TRBD2	TRBV11-2	CASSFRRQKPSGTINEQFF	TGTGCCAGCAGCTTTCGACGGCAGAAACCTAGCGGGACGATCAATGAGCAGTTCTTC
15	TRBJ2-3	once	TRBD1	TRBV19	CASSLSGTDTDTQYF	TGTGCCAGTAGTTTGTCCGGGACAGACACAGATACGCAGTATTTT
15	TRBJ2-3	-	-	TRBV19	CASSISTFFTDTQYF	TGTGCCAGTAGTATAAGCACCTTTTTCACAGATACGCAGTATTTT
13	TRBJ1-5	-	-	TRBV30	CAWSLGWNQPQHF	TGTGCCTGGAGTCTCGGGTGGAATCAGCCCCAGCATTTT
13	TRBJ1-1	-	-	TRBV11-3	CASSLNQNTEAFF	TGTGCCAGCAGCCTAAACCAGAACACTGAAGCTTTCTTT
14	TRBJ2-3	-	-	TRBV6-4	CASSDSRGTDTQYF	TGTGCCAGCAGTGACTCCCGCGGGACAGATACGCAGTATTTT
15	TRBJ1-1	once	-	TRBV7-3	CASSFLGGLNTEAFF	TGTGCCAGCAGCTTTCTCGGGGGGCTGAACACTGAAGCTTTCTTT
16	TRBJ1-2	-	-	TRBV19	CASSPPISGDNYGYTF	TGTGCCAGTAGTCCTCCAATATCCGGTGATAACTATGGCTACACCTTC
15	TRBJ1-5	once	-	TRBV4-1	CASSQENHSNQPQHF	TGCGCCAGCAGCCAAGAAAATCATAGCAATCAGCCCCAGCATTTT
13	TRBJ1-5	-	-	TRBV28	CASSAGGNQPQHF	TGTGCCAGCAGTGCCGGAGGCAATCAGCCCCAGCATTTT
16	TRBJ2-3	-	-	TRBV5-4	CASSLDQGSGTDTQYF	TGTGCCAGCAGCTTGGACCAGGGGTCCGGCACAGATACGCAGTATTTT
17	TRBJ1-5	-	TRBD1	TRBV2	CASSGDRGKVSNQPQHF	TGTGCCAGCAGCGGGGACAGGGGAAAAGTGAGCAATCAGCCCCAGCATTTT
15	TRBJ2-4	-	-	TRBV30	CAWSWAGFVGNIQYF	TGTGCCTGGAGTTGGGCAGGGTTTGTTGGAAACATTCAGTACTTC
13	TRBJ2-5	-	-	TRBV4-3	CASSPSDRETQYF	TGCGCCAGCAGCCCGTCGGACAGAGAGACCCAGTACTTC
16	TRBJ2-7	-	-	TRBV27	CASSFTLVRSSYEQYF	TGTGCCAGCAGTTTCACTCTGGTCCGGAGCTCCTACGAGCAGTACTTC
14	TRBJ2-2	-	-	TRBV19	CASRLGGNTGELFF	TGTGCCAGTAGATTGGGGGGGAACACCGGGGAGCTGTTTTTT
14	TRBJ2-7	-	-	TRBV6-5	CASKRGQASYEQYF	TGTGCCAGCAAGCGGGGACAGGCCTCCTACGAGCAGTACTTC
16	TRBJ2-1	-	TRBD1	TRBV6-1	CASSEVGRGRDNEQFF	TGTGCCAGCAGTGAAGTAGGCAGGGGGCGAGACAATGAGCAGTTCTTC
14	TRBJ2-7	-	TRBD2	TRBV13	CASSESGRIYEQYF	TGTGCCAGCAGCGAAAGCGGGAGGATCTACGAGCAGTACTTC
15	TRBJ2-3	-	-	TRBV7-7	CASSFGKTTTDTQYF	TGTGCTAGCAGCTTCGGGAAGACCACCACAGATACGCAGTATTTT
14	TRBJ2-1	-	-	TRBV9	CASSVGAEVKGQFF	TGTGCCAGCAGCGTAGGGGCGGAGGTTAAGGGGCAGTTCTTC
15	TRBJ2-3	-	TRBD2	TRBV19	CASRTSGSFTDTQYF	TGTGCCAGTCGGACTAGCGGGAGTTTTACAGATACGCAGTATTTT
14	TRBJ2-7	-	TRBD1	TRBV7-9	CASSVTGDYHEQYF	TGTGCCAGCAGCGTTACAGGGGATTACCACGAGCAGTACTTC
14	TRBJ2-6	-	TRBD1	TRBV28	CASLGGPGANVLTF	TGTGCCAGTTTAGGGGGCCCTGGGGCCAACGTCCTGACTTTC